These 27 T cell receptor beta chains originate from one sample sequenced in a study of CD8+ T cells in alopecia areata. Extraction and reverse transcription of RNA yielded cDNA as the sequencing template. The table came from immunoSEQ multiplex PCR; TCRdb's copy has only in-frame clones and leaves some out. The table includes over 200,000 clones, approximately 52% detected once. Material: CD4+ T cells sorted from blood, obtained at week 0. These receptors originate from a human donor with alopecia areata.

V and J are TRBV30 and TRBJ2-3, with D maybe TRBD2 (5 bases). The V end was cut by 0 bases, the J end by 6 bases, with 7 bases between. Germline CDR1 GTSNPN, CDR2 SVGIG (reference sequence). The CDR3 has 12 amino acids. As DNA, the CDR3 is TGTGCCTGGAGTGTTGAGCGGGATACGCAGTATTTT. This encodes CAWSVERDTQYF.

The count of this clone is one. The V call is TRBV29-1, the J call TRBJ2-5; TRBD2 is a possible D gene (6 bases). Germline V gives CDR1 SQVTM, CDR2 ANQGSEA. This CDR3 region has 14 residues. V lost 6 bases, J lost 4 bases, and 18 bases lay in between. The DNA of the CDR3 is TGCAGCGTAGCTCGGGGGAGGCCGGGAGAGACCCAGTACTTC. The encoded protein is CSVARGRPGETQYF. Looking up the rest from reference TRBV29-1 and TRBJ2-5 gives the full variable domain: SAVISQKPSRDICQRGTSLTIQCQVDSQVTMMFWYRQQPGQSLTLIATANQGSEATYESGFVIDKFPISRPNLTFSTLTVSNMSPEDSSIYLCSVARGRPGETQYFGPGTRLLVL.

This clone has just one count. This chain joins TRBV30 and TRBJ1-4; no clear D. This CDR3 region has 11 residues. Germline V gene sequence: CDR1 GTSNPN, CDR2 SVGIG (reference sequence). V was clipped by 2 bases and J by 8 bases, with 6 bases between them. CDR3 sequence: CAWSRSEKLFF. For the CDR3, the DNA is TGTGCCTGGAGTCGAAGCGAAAAACTGTTTTTT.

CDR3: CAWSGKTSADYEQYF. Here the CDR3 DNA reads TGTGCCTGGAGTGGCAAGACTAGCGCGGACTACGAGCAGTACTTC. This rearrangement joins TRBV30 to TRBJ2-7, with 8 bases matching TRBD2. The CDR3 is 15 residues long. The junction had 8 bases not matched to a gene; V was cut back by 1 base and J by 3 bases. Germline V gene data show CDR1 as GTSNPN and CDR2 as SVGIG (reference sequence).

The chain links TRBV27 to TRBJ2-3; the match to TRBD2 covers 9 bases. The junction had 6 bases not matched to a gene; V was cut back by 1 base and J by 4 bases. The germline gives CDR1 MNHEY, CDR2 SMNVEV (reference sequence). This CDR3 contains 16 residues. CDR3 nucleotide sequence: TGTGCCAGCAGTTTATACGGCGGGAGGGTAGCAGATACGCAGTATTTT. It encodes CASSLYGGRVADTQYF.

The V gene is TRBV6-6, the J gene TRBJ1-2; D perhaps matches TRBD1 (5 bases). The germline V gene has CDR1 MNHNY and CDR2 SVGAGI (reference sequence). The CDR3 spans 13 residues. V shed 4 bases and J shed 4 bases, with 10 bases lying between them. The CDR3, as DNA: TGTGCCAGCAGTTCGGAAGGGGCCTATGGCTACACCTTC. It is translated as CASSSEGAYGYTF.

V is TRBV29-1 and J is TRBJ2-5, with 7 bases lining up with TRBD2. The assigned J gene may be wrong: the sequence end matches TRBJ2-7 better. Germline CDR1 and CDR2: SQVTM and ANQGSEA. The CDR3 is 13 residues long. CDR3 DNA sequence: TGCAGCGTTGAAGGCGGGAGCCAGTACGAGCAGTACTTC. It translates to CSVEGGSQYEQYF.

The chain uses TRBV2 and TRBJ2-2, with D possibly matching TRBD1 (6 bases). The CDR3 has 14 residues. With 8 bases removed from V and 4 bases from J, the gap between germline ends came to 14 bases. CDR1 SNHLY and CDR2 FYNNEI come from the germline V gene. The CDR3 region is CASHWQGFTGELFF. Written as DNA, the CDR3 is TGTGCCAGCCACTGGCAGGGGTTCACCGGGGAGCTGTTTTTT. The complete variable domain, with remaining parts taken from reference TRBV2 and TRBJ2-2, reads EPEVTQTPSHQVTQMGQEVILRCVPISNHLYFYWYRQILGQKVEFLVSFYNNEISEKSEIFDDQFSVERPDGSNFTLKIRSTKLEDSAMYFCASHWQGFTGELFFGEGSRLTVL.

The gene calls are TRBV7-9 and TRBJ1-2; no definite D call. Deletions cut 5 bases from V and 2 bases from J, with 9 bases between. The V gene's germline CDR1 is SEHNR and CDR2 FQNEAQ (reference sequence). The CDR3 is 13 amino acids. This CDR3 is CASSPTLNYGYTF. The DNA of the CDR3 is TGTGCCAGCAGCCCGACACTCAACTATGGCTACACCTTC.

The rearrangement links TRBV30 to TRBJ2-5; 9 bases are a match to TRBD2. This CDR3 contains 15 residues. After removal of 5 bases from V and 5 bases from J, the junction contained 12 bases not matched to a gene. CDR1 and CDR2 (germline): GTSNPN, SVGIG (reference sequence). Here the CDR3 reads CAWGKRGGRGETQYF. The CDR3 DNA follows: TGTGCCTGGGGCAAGAGAGGCGGGAGGGGGGAGACCCAGTACTTC. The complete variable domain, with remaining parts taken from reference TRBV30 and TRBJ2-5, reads SQTIHQWPATLVQPVGSPLSLECTVEGTSNPNLYWYRQAAGRGLQLLFYSVGIGQISSEVPQNLSASRPQDRQFILSSKKLLLSDSGFYLCAWGKRGGRGETQYFGPGTRLLVL.

The CDR3: CASSPPELAGGRGFF. The CDR3 nucleotides are TGCGCCAGCAGCCCGCCGGAACTAGCGGGAGGACGGGGGTTCTTC. V gene TRBV5-1 combines with J gene TRBJ2-1, with 12 bases lining up with TRBD2. After removal of 4 bases from V and 15 bases from J, the junction contained 14 bases not matched to a gene. There are 15 residues in the CDR3. Germline values: CDR1 SGHRS, CDR2 YFSETQ.

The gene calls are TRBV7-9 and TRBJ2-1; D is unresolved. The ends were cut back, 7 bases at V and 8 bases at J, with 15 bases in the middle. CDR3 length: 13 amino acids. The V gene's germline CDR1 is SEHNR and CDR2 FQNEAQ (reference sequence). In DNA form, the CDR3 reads TGTGCCAGCACTCGCCGGGCGGCAGATGAGCAGTTCTTC. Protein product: CASTRRAADEQFF.

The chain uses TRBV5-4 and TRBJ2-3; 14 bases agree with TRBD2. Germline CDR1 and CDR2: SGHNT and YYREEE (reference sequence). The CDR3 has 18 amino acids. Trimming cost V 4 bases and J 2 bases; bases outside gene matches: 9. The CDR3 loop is CASSPGTSGGLPTDTQYF. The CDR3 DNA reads TGTGCCAGCAGCCCTGGGACTAGCGGGGGCCTACCCACAGATACGCAGTATTTT. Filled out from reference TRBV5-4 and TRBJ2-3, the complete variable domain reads ETGVTQSPTHLIKTRGQQVTLRCSSQSGHNTVSWYQQALGQGPQFIFQYYREEENGRGNFPPRFSGLQFPNYSSELNVNALELDDSALYLCASSPGTSGGLPTDTQYFGPGTRLTVL.

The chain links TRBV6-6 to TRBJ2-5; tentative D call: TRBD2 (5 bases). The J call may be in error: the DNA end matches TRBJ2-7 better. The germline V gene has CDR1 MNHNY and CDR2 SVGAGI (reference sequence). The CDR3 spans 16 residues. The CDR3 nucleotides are TGTGCCAGCACTCCCACTTACGCGGCGAGGGTCTACGAGCAGTACTTC. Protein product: CASTPTYAARVYEQYF.

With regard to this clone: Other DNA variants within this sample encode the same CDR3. The CDR3 DNA sequence: TGCGCCAGCAGTTCCAGCTCTGGGGCCAACGTCCTGACTTTC. This codes for CASSSSSGANVLTF. The chain uses TRBV5-1 and TRBJ2-6; D ambiguous. The V and J ends lost 5 bases and 0 bases respectively, with 6 bases between them. CDR1 and CDR2 (germline): SGHRS, YFSETQ. The CDR3 consists of 14 residues.

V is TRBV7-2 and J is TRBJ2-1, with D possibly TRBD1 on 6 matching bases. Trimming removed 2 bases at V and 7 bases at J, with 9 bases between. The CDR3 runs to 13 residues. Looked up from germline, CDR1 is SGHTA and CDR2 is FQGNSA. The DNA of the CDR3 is TGTGCCAGCAGCTTACAGGGGCAGAATGAGCAGTTCTTC. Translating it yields CASSLQGQNEQFF.

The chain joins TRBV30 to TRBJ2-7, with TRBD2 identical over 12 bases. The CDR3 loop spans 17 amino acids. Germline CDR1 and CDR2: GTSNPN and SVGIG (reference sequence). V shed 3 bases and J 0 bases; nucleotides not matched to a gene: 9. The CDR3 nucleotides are TGTGCCTGGAGCCCCGAGACTAGCGGGAGAGTCTCCTACGAGCAGTACTTC. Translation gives CAWSPETSGRVSYEQYF.

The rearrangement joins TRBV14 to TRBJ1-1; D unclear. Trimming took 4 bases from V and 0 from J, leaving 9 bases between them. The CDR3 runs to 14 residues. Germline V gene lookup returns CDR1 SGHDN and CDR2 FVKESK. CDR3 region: CASSLAGLNTEAFF. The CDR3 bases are TGTGCCAGCAGCCTGGCGGGCTTGAACACTGAAGCTTTCTTT.

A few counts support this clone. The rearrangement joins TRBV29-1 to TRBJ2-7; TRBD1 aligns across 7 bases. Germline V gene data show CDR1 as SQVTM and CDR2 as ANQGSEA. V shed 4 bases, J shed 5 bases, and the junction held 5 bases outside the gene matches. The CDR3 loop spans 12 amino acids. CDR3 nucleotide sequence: TGCAGCGTTGCACAGGGGCAGGACGAGCAGTACTTC. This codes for CSVAQGQDEQYF.

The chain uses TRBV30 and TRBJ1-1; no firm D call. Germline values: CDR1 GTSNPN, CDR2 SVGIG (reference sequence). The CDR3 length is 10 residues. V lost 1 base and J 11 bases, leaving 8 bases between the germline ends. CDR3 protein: CAWSGPRAFF. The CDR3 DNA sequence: TGTGCCTGGAGTGGGCCTCGGGCTTTCTTT.

In DNA, the CDR3 is TGTGCCAGCAGCGTACAGGGAGGTGAGGGATACGGCTACACCTTC. Protein sequence: CASSVQGGEGYGYTF. The chain links TRBV6-5 to TRBJ1-2; D perhaps matches TRBD1 (6 bases). CDR3 length equals 15 residues. Deletions cut 6 bases from V and 8 bases from J, with 22 bases between. Germline CDR1 and CDR2: MNHEY and SVGAGI.

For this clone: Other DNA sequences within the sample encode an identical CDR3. The CDR3 region has the DNA TGTGCCAGCAGGGGGACCACCTACGAGCAGTACTTC. The encoded protein is CASRGTTYEQYF. The chain recombines TRBV2 with TRBJ2-7; either TRBD1 or TRBD2 may fit D (5 bases each). The CDR3 contains 12 residues. Germline loops: CDR1 SNHLY, CDR2 FYNNEI. Trimming left V 6 bases short and J 2 bases short, with 8 bases between.

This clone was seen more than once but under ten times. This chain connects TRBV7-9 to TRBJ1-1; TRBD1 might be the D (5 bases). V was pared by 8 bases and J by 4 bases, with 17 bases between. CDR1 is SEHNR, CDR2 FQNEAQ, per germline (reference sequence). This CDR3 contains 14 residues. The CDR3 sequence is CASGPKGEGTEAFF. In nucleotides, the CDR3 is TGTGCCAGCGGCCCCAAAGGGGAGGGCACTGAAGCTTTCTTT.

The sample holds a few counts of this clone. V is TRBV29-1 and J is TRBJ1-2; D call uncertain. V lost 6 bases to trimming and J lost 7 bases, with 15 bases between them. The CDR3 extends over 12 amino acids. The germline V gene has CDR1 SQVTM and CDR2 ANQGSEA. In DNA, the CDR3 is TGCAGCGTCGACGGGTGGGAAGTTGGCTACACCTTC. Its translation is CSVDGWEVGYTF.

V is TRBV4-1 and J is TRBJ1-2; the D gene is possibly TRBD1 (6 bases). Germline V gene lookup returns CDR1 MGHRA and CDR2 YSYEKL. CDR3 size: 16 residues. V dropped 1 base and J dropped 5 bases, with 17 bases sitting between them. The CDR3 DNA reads TGCGCCAGCAGCCAAGTGTCGCGGGGGGGCATTTATGGCTACACCTTC. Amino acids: CASSQVSRGGIYGYTF.

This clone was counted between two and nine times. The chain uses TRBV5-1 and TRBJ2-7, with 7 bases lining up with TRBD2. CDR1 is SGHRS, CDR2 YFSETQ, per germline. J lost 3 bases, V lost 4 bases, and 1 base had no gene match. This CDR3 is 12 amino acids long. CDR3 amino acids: CASSASGYEQYF. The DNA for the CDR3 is TGCGCCAGCAGCGCTAGCGGCTACGAGCAGTACTTC.

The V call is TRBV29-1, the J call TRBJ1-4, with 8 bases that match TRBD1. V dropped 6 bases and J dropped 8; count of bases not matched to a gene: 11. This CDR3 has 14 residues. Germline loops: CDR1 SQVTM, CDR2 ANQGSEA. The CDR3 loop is CSVNDRGRSEKLFF. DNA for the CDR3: TGCAGCGTAAATGACAGGGGAAGAAGCGAAAAACTGTTTTTT.